Listed here are 17 T cell receptor beta chains from one sample, sequenced in a study of Ad26.COV2.S vaccination and SARS-CoV-2 variants. TCRdb's table, derived via immunoSEQ multiplex PCR, lists solely in-frame clones and lacks some. Here the sample spans around 300,000 clones, roughly 90% being singletons. Stated treatment: 19 received Ad26.COV2.S at low or high dose, single or two shots; several received placebo; per-sample allocation not given. After the first vaccine or placebo injection, samples were drawn on day 63. The sequencing here drew on peripheral blood, taken in a trial of Ad26.COV2.S vaccine versus placebo. These receptor sequences come from a person between 18 and 60 years old who received the Ad26.COV2.S COVID-19 vaccine or a placebo.

This clone appeared a few times. The chain links TRBV5-1 to TRBJ2-1; D remains ambiguous. Germline loops: CDR1 SGHRS, CDR2 YFSETQ. Trimming cost V 0 bases and J 2 bases, with 12 bases left between them. This CDR3 has 16 residues. The CDR3 here is CASSLVPTHTYNEQFF. DNA of the CDR3: TGCGCCAGCAGCTTGGTACCCACCCATACCTACAATGAGCAGTTCTTC.

This clone is a singleton in its sample. The CDR3 DNA follows: TGTGCCAGCAGCTTAGGCGTGAGCGGGGCCCCCTACAATGAGCAGTTCTTC. Its translation is CASSLGVSGAPYNEQFF. This rearrangement joins TRBV7-3 to TRBJ2-1; 7 bases line up with TRBD2. V lost 2 bases to trimming and J lost 2 bases; unmatched junction nucleotides: 9. CDR1 and CDR2 from the germline V gene are SGHTA and FQGTGA. The CDR3 consists of 17 residues.

This clone was found a few times. The chain employs TRBV28 and TRBJ1-5; possible D gene TRBD1, 5 bases. Trimming stripped 4 bases from V and 6 bases from J, with 16 bases between. Germline loops: CDR1 MDHEN, CDR2 SYDVKM. The length of the CDR3 is 15 residues. As DNA, the CDR3 is TGTGCCAGCAGTTCCCCAGCGGGGGAATCTCAGCCCCAGCATTTT. Translating gives CASSSPAGESQPQHF.

The rearrangement uses TRBV5-1 and TRBJ1-1; D remains unclear. Germline values: CDR1 SGHRS, CDR2 YFSETQ. The CDR3 contains 14 residues. Deletions cut 2 bases from V and 1 base from J, with 9 bases between. Here the CDR3 DNA reads TGCGCCAGCAGCTTAAGAGGTACGAACACTGAAGCTTTCTTT. Encoded protein: CASSLRGTNTEAFF.

This clone was recorded once. The rearrangement joins TRBV5-1 to TRBJ1-1; no firm D call. Germline values: CDR1 SGHRS, CDR2 YFSETQ. CDR3 length equals 14 residues. Trimming left V 0 bases short and J 7 bases short, with 13 bases between. The CDR3 reads CASSLDRPVLEAFF. The CDR3 DNA reads as TGCGCCAGCAGCTTGGATAGGCCGGTGCTTGAAGCTTTCTTT.

V gene TRBV3-1 (or the pseudogene TRBV3-2) combines with J gene TRBJ2-3; the match to TRBD2 covers 7 bases. The length of the CDR3 is 15 residues. Germline loops: CDR1 LGHDT, CDR2 YNNKEL (reference sequence). The ends lost 3 bases at V and 9 bases at J; junction bases unmatched: 12. The CDR3 sequence is CASSQKKASSGTQYF. CDR3 sequence (DNA): TGTGCCAGCAGCCAGAAGAAGGCCTCTAGCGGCACGCAGTATTTT.

The chain recombines TRBV4-1 with TRBJ1-2; 8 bases align to TRBD1. J gave up 3 bases and V 3 bases, and 6 bases lay outside the gene matches. The CDR3 runs 15 residues. The germline V gene has CDR1 MGHRA and CDR2 YSYEKL. In nucleotides, the CDR3 is TGCGCCAGCAGCCACCCGGGACAGGCTGACTATGGCTACACCTTC. This sequence encodes CASSHPGQADYGYTF.

The chain couples TRBV7-9 to TRBJ2-7; weak D call: TRBD1 (5 bases). CDR1 is SEHNR, CDR2 FQNEAQ, per germline (reference sequence). This CDR3 is built from 15 residues. Trimming shortened V by 0 bases and J by 5 bases, and 14 bases separated the two germline ends. CDR3 sequence: CASSLATALKNEQYF. In DNA, the CDR3 is TGTGCCAGCAGCTTAGCGACAGCTCTAAAGAACGAGCAGTACTTC.

V usage is TRBV21-1 and J usage is TRBJ2-7. TRBV21-1 is recorded as a pseudogene. This CDR3 region has 16 residues. The CDR3 spells CASSKALPRASGQQYF. In DNA, the CDR3 is TGTGCCAGCAGCAAAGCGCTCCCCCGGGCATCCGGCCAGCAGTACTTC.

The chain joins TRBV7-2 to TRBJ2-1, with D maybe TRBD2 (6 bases). Germline V gives CDR1 SGHTA, CDR2 FQGNSA. The V end was cut by 3 bases, the J end by 0 bases, with 12 bases between. This CDR3 is 16 amino acids long. CDR3 residues: CASSFGAGLSYNEQFF. CDR3 sequence (DNA): TGTGCCAGCAGCTTTGGAGCGGGTCTCTCCTACAATGAGCAGTTCTTC.

In its sample, this clone was seen once. The V and J genes are TRBV6-2 or TRBV6-3 and TRBJ1-5, with a possible D match to TRBD1 (5 bases). The CDR3 has 15 amino acids. V lost 0 bases to trimming and J lost 10 bases, with 16 bases between them. The germline CDR1 and CDR2 sequences are MNHEY and SVGEGT. CDR3 region: CASSYSIGARGPQHF. DNA for the CDR3: TGTGCCAGCAGTTACTCGATTGGGGCTCGAGGTCCCCAGCATTTT.

This clone was detected only a few times. The V call is TRBV28, the J call TRBJ1-5; D remains ambiguous. Germline CDR1 and CDR2: MDHEN and SYDVKM. V shed 6 bases and J shed 0 bases, with 21 bases lying between them. The CDR3 has 18 residues. CDR3 bases: TGTGCCAGCAGAGTTTCCGGAGGGATTCCCATTAGCAATCAGCCCCAGCATTTT. Protein sequence: CASRVSGGIPISNQPQHF.

The gene calls are TRBV28 and TRBJ1-2, with TRBD1 as a possible D gene (6 bases). Trimming pared 1 base from V and 8 bases from J, leaving 14 bases between. CDR1 and CDR2 (germline): MDHEN, SYDVKM. The CDR3 loop spans 14 amino acids. Written as DNA, the CDR3 is TGTGCCAGCAGTTTATTAGCTGGGGGCGAGGGCTACACCTTC. This gives the protein CASSLLAGGEGYTF.

This chain joins TRBV6-6 and TRBJ1-2; D is undetermined. Germline V gene sequence: CDR1 MNHNY, CDR2 SVGAGI (reference sequence). The CDR3 is 14 amino acids. V lost 0 bases to trimming and J lost 1 base, with 6 bases between them. The CDR3 is CASSYSRGNYGYTF. Written as DNA, the CDR3 is TGTGCCAGCAGTTACTCGCGGGGTAACTATGGCTACACCTTC.

The chain uses TRBV30 and TRBJ1-4; D unresolved. The ends were cut back, 0 bases at V and 8 bases at J, with 13 bases in the middle. Germline V gene lookup returns CDR1 GTSNPN and CDR2 SVGIG (reference sequence). The length of the CDR3 is 14 residues. The CDR3 reads CAWSVGSEREKLFF. The CDR3 coding sequence is TGTGCCTGGAGTGTGGGTAGCGAACGAGAAAAACTGTTTTTT.

V usage is TRBV3-1 (or the pseudogene TRBV3-2) and J usage is TRBJ1-2; D remains ambiguous. This CDR3 has 13 residues. Trimming took 0 bases from V and 9 from J, leaving 11 bases between them. Germline assignment: CDR1 LGHDT and CDR2 YNNKEL (reference sequence). The CDR3 region is CASSQEDGRSYTF. The CDR3 nucleotides are TGTGCCAGCAGCCAAGAAGATGGAAGGAGCTACACCTTC.

In nucleotides, the CDR3 is TGCGTATCCTCCCGGGACGGGAGCTCTGGAAACACCATATATTTT. It is translated as CVSSRDGSSGNTIYF. This sequence joins TRBV5-1 and TRBJ1-3; maybe TRBD1 (5 bases). The CDR3 contains 15 residues. Germline V gene data show CDR1 as SGHRS and CDR2 as YFSETQ.